This TCR beta chain was identified in a study of PD-1 blockade in classical Hodgkin lymphoma. The study's findings and limits: No one has yet defined what causes the repertoire differences, which may be disease activity or prior therapy. According to reports, newly diagnosed patients had lower baseline TCR diversity than healthy donors, and relapsed/refractory patients had lower baseline TCR diversity still.

CDR1 SGHTS and CDR2 YDEGEE come from the germline V gene. V was clipped by 2 bases and J by 7 bases; unmatched bases: 11. The CDR3 is 18 amino acids. The data were produced by immunoSEQ multiplex PCR, yet TCRdb's version contains in-frame clones alone and is incomplete. The repertoire holds roughly 29,000 clones, with about nine tenths as singletons. A word on this clone: Its antigen is unknown.

The sample's time point: newly diagnosed, previously untreated cHL patient sample. Comparison PBMCs came from previously untreated, newly diagnosed classical Hodgkin lymphoma patients. Sequencing was done on a sample of peripheral blood mononuclear cells (PBMCs). The TCR comes from a human donor with classical Hodgkin lymphoma. This chain connects TRBV5-8 to TRBJ2-1, with TRBD2 identical over 14 bases. This chain's CDR3 is CASSLKVGLAGARNEQFF. DNA for the CDR3: TGTGCCAGCAGCTTAAAAGTGGGACTAGCGGGAGCGAGGAATGAGCAGTTCTTC.